This T cell receptor beta chain was observed in a study of cytomegalovirus exposure and HLA in healthy donors. Regarding donors, all were healthy bone marrow donors. Study-level findings and limits: Later analysis associated a missense DCLRE1C variant with TCR beta V- and J-gene trimming. Several top significant clusters appeared, in a later analysis, to be linked to common viral pathogens. The authors confirmed in vitro that a few CMV-associated chains were specific for CMV antigens.

This CDR3 has 16 residues. In germline, CDR1 is SGHRS, CDR2 YFSETQ. V trimming: 5 bases; J trimming: 0 bases; junction bases outside the gene matches: 5. Amplification used 60 Vbeta primers and 13 Jbeta primers. The table came from immunoSEQ multiplex PCR; TCRdb's copy has only in-frame clones and leaves some out. The sample lists 190,000 or so clones; 80% were seen once. A remark on this clone: Its antigen is not known.

V gene TRBV5-1 combines with J gene TRBJ2-5; 12 bases agree with TRBD2. Sequenced material: PBMCs. The TCR sequence derives from a boy under 18 in good health and CMV-seronegative. The CDR3 DNA reads as TGCGCCAGCAGGCGACGGACTAGCGGGGACCAAGAGACCCAGTACTTC. Residues: CASRRRTSGDQETQYF.